The rows below give T cell receptor beta chains drawn from one sample of a study of cytomegalovirus exposure and HLA in healthy donors. Libraries were prepared by immunoSEQ multiplex PCR; TCRdb keeps only in-frame clonotypes and omits some of them. The table has some 140,000 clones, around 74% seen once. Sequences were obtained from PBMCs. Receptor source: a man between 18 and 29 years old in good health and CMV-seronegative. Each CDR3 is given without its conserved first and last residue. The D gene is left open where the match is weak.

D gene: NA
V gene: TRBV4-2
J gene: TRBJ2-1
CDR3 protein: ASSQVNLKSSYNEQF

D gene: NA
V gene: TRBV19
J gene: TRBJ1-3
CDR3 protein: ASSWGESGNTIY

D gene: TRBD2
V gene: TRBV9
J gene: TRBJ2-1
CDR3 protein: ASSVDGSGGAYNEQF

D gene: NA
V gene: TRBV7-2
J gene: TRBJ1-2
CDR3 protein: ASSSRIFGEYGYT

D gene: NA
V gene: TRBV11-2
J gene: TRBJ2-5
CDR3 protein: ASSLARQETQY

D gene: NA
V gene: TRBV7-9
J gene: TRBJ1-4
CDR3 protein: ASSLVGQEGEKLF

D gene: NA
V gene: TRBV30
J gene: TRBJ1-6
CDR3 protein: AWSLGPGPLH

D gene: TRBD1
V gene: TRBV7-6
J gene: TRBJ1-2
CDR3 protein: ASSLAGGDGYT

D gene: NA
V gene: TRBV6-1
J gene: TRBJ2-2
CDR3 protein: ASSESRGQNTGELF

D gene: NA
V gene: TRBV4-2
J gene: TRBJ2-3
CDR3 protein: ASSQVLSPAGRDDTQY

D gene: NA
V gene: TRBV2
J gene: TRBJ2-5
CDR3 protein: ATHSGWETQY

D gene: NA
V gene: TRBV7-9
J gene: TRBJ2-2
CDR3 protein: ASSNQAYTGELF

D gene: NA
V gene: TRBV6-5
J gene: TRBJ2-2
CDR3 protein: ASSSELGELF

D gene: NA
V gene: TRBV6-5
J gene: TRBJ2-5
CDR3 protein: ASSYRVQETQY

D gene: NA
V gene: TRBV29-1
J gene: TRBJ1-1
CDR3 protein: SVEDSMNTEAF

D gene: NA
V gene: TRBV28
J gene: TRBJ1-5
CDR3 protein: ASRGGLSNQPQH

D gene: TRBD1
V gene: TRBV9
J gene: TRBJ1-1
CDR3 protein: ASSAAGGPDTEAF

D gene: NA
V gene: TRBV19
J gene: TRBJ2-3
CDR3 protein: ASSKQGGGSDTQY

D gene: TRBD2
V gene: TRBV13
J gene: TRBJ2-5
CDR3 protein: ASSLSGTKETQY

D gene: TRBD1
V gene: TRBV4-2
J gene: TRBJ2-5
CDR3 protein: ASSQTPGQGGGQETQY

D gene: NA
V gene: TRBV19
J gene: TRBJ2-1
CDR3 protein: ASSTDSVSSYNEQF

D gene: NA
V gene: TRBV6-5
J gene: TRBJ2-5
CDR3 protein: ASSPWGAKEETQY

D gene: TRBD1
V gene: TRBV19
J gene: TRBJ1-5
CDR3 protein: ASSADRGQPPQH

D gene: NA
V gene: TRBV6-8
J gene: TRBJ2-7
CDR3 protein: ASRYLSGGVYEQY

D gene: NA
V gene: TRBV7-9
J gene: TRBJ1-6
CDR3 protein: ASSFGISSYNSPLH

D gene: NA
V gene: TRBV27
J gene: TRBJ1-5
CDR3 protein: ASSVGREGQPQH

D gene: NA
V gene: TRBV28
J gene: TRBJ1-5
CDR3 protein: ASRGGNQPQH

D gene: TRBD2
V gene: TRBV4-3
J gene: TRBJ2-1
CDR3 protein: ASSQESGGYNEQF

D gene: TRBD1
V gene: TRBV30
J gene: TRBJ1-2
CDR3 protein: AWGRNRDSPKNAYGYT

D gene: NA
V gene: TRBV5-5
J gene: TRBJ1-4
CDR3 protein: ASSFRQATNEKLF

D gene: NA
V gene: TRBV7-9
J gene: TRBJ2-7
CDR3 protein: ASSSTGGAYEQY

D gene: NA
V gene: TRBV28
J gene: TRBJ1-2
CDR3 protein: ASSLYPVTVGYT

D gene: NA
V gene: TRBV7-9
J gene: TRBJ2-2
CDR3 protein: ASSLTVNTGELF

D gene: NA
V gene: TRBV15
J gene: TRBJ1-5
CDR3 protein: ATSHTGNSNQPQH

D gene: TRBD1
V gene: TRBV7-9
J gene: TRBJ1-1
CDR3 protein: ASSPASTGETEAF

D gene: TRBD1
V gene: TRBV5-4
J gene: TRBJ1-2
CDR3 protein: ASSKPGGGRSNYGYT

D gene: NA
V gene: TRBV30
J gene: TRBJ2-5
CDR3 protein: AWSPGQETQY

D gene: TRBD2
V gene: TRBV10-3
J gene: TRBJ2-3
CDR3 protein: AISDQGGGAPDTQY

D gene: TRBD2
V gene: TRBV7-2
J gene: TRBJ2-3
CDR3 protein: ASRGGGTSTDTQY

D gene: TRBD1
V gene: TRBV6-5
J gene: TRBJ1-5
CDR3 protein: ASSYSYRTGRGPQH

D gene: TRBD1
V gene: TRBV5-1
J gene: TRBJ2-5
CDR3 protein: ASSLTGGREETQY

D gene: NA
V gene: TRBV7-6
J gene: TRBJ2-1
CDR3 protein: ASSLWLAPGNEQF

D gene: TRBD1
V gene: TRBV7-3
J gene: TRBJ1-1
CDR3 protein: ASSPGQGEEAF

D gene: TRBD2
V gene: TRBV5-1
J gene: TRBJ2-5
CDR3 protein: ASSLLAGGLQETQY

D gene: NA
V gene: TRBV4-3
J gene: TRBJ2-2
CDR3 protein: ASSRGGTNTGELF

D gene: NA
V gene: TRBV2
J gene: TRBJ1-2
CDR3 protein: ASSVQGNGYT

D gene: TRBD2
V gene: TRBV5-8
J gene: TRBJ2-1
CDR3 protein: ASSLPGGSEQF

D gene: NA
V gene: TRBV10-2
J gene: TRBJ1-5
CDR3 protein: ASRTSGQINQPQH

D gene: NA
V gene: TRBV5-4
J gene: TRBJ2-3
CDR3 protein: ASSSPERPSDTQY

D gene: TRBD1
V gene: TRBV10-3
J gene: TRBJ1-2
CDR3 protein: ANSPGQGYGYT

D gene: TRBD2
V gene: TRBV19
J gene: TRBJ2-5
CDR3 protein: ASSSRVGVAGGRETQY

D gene: NA
V gene: TRBV11-2
J gene: TRBJ2-5
CDR3 protein: ASSSGRQETQY

D gene: TRBD1
V gene: TRBV9
J gene: TRBJ1-1
CDR3 protein: ASSVGKTGGAF

D gene: NA
V gene: TRBV19
J gene: TRBJ2-6
CDR3 protein: ASSRARTAGANGLT

D gene: NA
V gene: TRBV10-3
J gene: TRBJ2-3
CDR3 protein: AISESRGSSVGDTQY

D gene: TRBD1
V gene: TRBV10-3
J gene: TRBJ1-1
CDR3 protein: AISQGQGRGNTEAF

D gene: NA
V gene: TRBV6-1
J gene: TRBJ1-5
CDR3 protein: ASSEAFRAGNQPQH

D gene: TRBD1
V gene: TRBV19
J gene: TRBJ1-5
CDR3 protein: ASSDREPQPQH

D gene: TRBD1
V gene: TRBV19
J gene: TRBJ2-1
CDR3 protein: ASNKGAFIPLSSYNEQF